The 14 T cell receptor beta chains below were found in one sample sequenced in a study of blood T cell repertoires in COVID-19. The data were produced by immunoSEQ multiplex PCR, yet TCRdb's version contains in-frame clones alone and is incomplete. This sample yields approximately 93,000 clones, of which about 74% are seen a single time; 3% to 4.5% belongs to the top ten. The sample was peripheral blood. These receptors all stem from a man between 65 and 79 years old with COVID-19, enrolled during active disease.

The V gene is TRBV9, the J gene TRBJ2-7; 13 bases align to TRBD2. Germline assignment: CDR1 SGDLS and CDR2 YYNGEE. V lost 8 bases, J lost 4 bases, and 6 bases stayed unmatched. The CDR3 has 14 residues. The CDR3 nucleotides are TGTGCCAGGGGGACTAGCGGGAAGACATACGAGCAGTACTTC. Residues: CARGTSGKTYEQYF.

Details on this clone: At one boundary the junction diverges from the germline segment, which might be a read error. The chain couples TRBV4-2 to TRBJ2-5; a possible D gene is TRBD2 (5 bases). Germline V gives CDR1 LGHNA, CDR2 YNFKEQ. This CDR3 contains 13 residues. The CDR3 DNA is TGTGCCAGCAGCCAAGAGATGCGGAGCCAGAGGGACTTC. Residues: CASSQEMRSQRDF.

J is TRBJ1-5 and V is TRBV6-6, with a weak D call TRBD1 (6 bases). The CDR3 contains 15 residues. Germline V gene data show CDR1 as MNHNY and CDR2 as SVGAGI (reference sequence). The V end lost 2 bases, the J end lost 9 bases, and 17 bases lay between the germline ends. CDR3 region: CASSYRTTGIPPQHF. CDR3 DNA: TGTGCCAGCAGTTACCGCACTACAGGGATTCCGCCCCAGCATTTT.

The chain carries TRBV7-9 and TRBJ1-4, with a possible D match to TRBD1 (5 bases). Germline V gene lookup returns CDR1 SEHNR and CDR2 FQNEAQ (reference sequence). This CDR3 is built from 14 residues. V dropped 4 bases and J dropped 4 bases, with 10 bases sitting between them. CDR3 DNA: TGTGCCAGCAGCTCCCGGCAGGGTAATGAAAAACTGTTTTTT. Translation: CASSSRQGNEKLFF.

V gene TRBV20-1 combines with J gene TRBJ2-1; D remains ambiguous. The germline V gene encodes CDR1 DFQATT and CDR2 SNEGSKA (reference sequence). This CDR3 contains 12 residues. Trimming removed 3 bases from V and 5 bases from J, with 8 bases in between. CDR3 bases: TGCAGTGCTAGTCCCAGAAACAATGAGCAGTTCTTC. It codes for CSASPRNNEQFF.

V usage is TRBV3-1 (or the pseudogene TRBV3-2) and J usage is TRBJ2-1, with 10 bases fitting TRBD2. Trimming cost V 5 bases and J 5 bases; bases outside gene matches: 6. Looked up from germline, CDR1 is LGHDT and CDR2 is YNNKEL (reference sequence). There are 15 residues in the CDR3. The CDR3 protein is CASSAASGGHNEQFF. CDR3 in DNA: TGTGCCAGCAGCGCGGCTAGCGGGGGTCACAATGAGCAGTTCTTC.

The chain employs TRBV6-5 and TRBJ2-7; TRBD2 is a possible D gene (5 bases). CDR1 is MNHEY and CDR2 is SVGAGI in the germline V gene. Between the trimmed V and J ends, which lost 4 bases and 7 bases, there was a span of 17 bases. The CDR3 has 14 amino acids. CDR3: CASSSGIASGEQYF. CDR3 DNA sequence: TGTGCCAGCAGTTCCGGCATCGCGTCGGGGGAGCAGTACTTC.

This clone was observed a few times. J is TRBJ1-2 and V is TRBV24-1; D remains ambiguous. This CDR3 has 14 residues. CDR1 and CDR2 from the germline V gene are KGHDR and SFDVKD. Trimming took 4 bases from V and 6 from J, leaving 14 bases between them. The CDR3 is CATSDVSLFDGYTF. The CDR3 bases are TGTGCCACCAGTGACGTCAGTCTCTTCGATGGCTACACCTTC.

The V call is TRBV10-3, the J call TRBJ2-5; a weak D match, TRBD1 (5 bases). This CDR3 contains 12 residues. From germline, CDR1 is ENHRY and CDR2 SYGVKD. Trimming took 10 bases from V and 5 from J, leaving 14 bases between them. The CDR3 protein is CATDQGKETQYF. The DNA of the CDR3 is TGTGCCACCGACCAGGGAAAGGAGACCCAGTACTTC.

This chain links TRBV28 with TRBJ2-7; maybe TRBD2 (6 bases). In germline, CDR1 is MDHEN, CDR2 SYDVKM. The ends were cut back, 5 bases at V and 0 bases at J, with 11 bases in the middle. The CDR3 loop spans 14 amino acids. DNA for the CDR3: TGTGCCAGCAGTGCCGGGACTCCCTCCTACGAGCAGTACTTC. It codes for CASSAGTPSYEQYF.

The chain joins TRBV5-1 to TRBJ2-4; TRBD2 matches at 14 bases. After removal of 3 bases from V and 8 bases from J, the junction contained 7 bases not matched to a gene. Germline V gene sequence: CDR1 SGHRS, CDR2 YFSETQ. The CDR3 sequence is 16 residues long. The CDR3 DNA is TGCGCCAGCAGCTATGGGACTAGCGGGAGTAGTGACATTCAGTACTTC. The encoded protein is CASSYGTSGSSDIQYF.

The chain recombines TRBV5-1 with TRBJ2-7; TRBD1 is a possible D gene (6 bases). Trimming left V 4 bases short and J 3 bases short, with 17 bases between. The CDR3 is made up of 15 amino acids. Germline V gene lookup returns CDR1 SGHRS and CDR2 YFSETQ. CDR3 nucleotides: TGCGCCAGCAGCCCCGTACAGGGAATGCGCTACGAGCAGTACTTC. It specifies CASSPVQGMRYEQYF. Drawing the rest from reference TRBV5-1 and TRBJ2-7, the complete variable domain is KAGVTQTPRYLIKTRGQQVTLSCSPISGHRSVSWYQQTPGQGLQFLFEYFSETQRNKGNFPGRFSGRQFSNSRSEMNVSTLELGDSALYLCASSPVQGMRYEQYFGPGTRLTVT.

V and J are TRBV24-1 and TRBJ2-7; 8 bases align to TRBD1. Trimming cost V 2 bases and J 6 bases; bases outside gene matches: 5. Germline CDR1 is KGHDR and CDR2 is SFDVKD. CDR3 size: 14 residues. CDR3 amino acids: CATSDSGTGVEQYF. For the CDR3, the DNA is TGTGCCACCAGTGATTCCGGGACAGGCGTCGAGCAGTACTTC.

The chain is built from TRBV7-2 and TRBJ2-3; 11 positions agree with TRBD2. With V trimmed by 1 base and J by 1 base, 1 base remained unmatched. The germline V gene encodes CDR1 SGHTA and CDR2 FQGNSA. CDR3 length equals 16 residues. CDR3 protein: CASSLELAGGTDTQYF. CDR3 sequence (DNA): TGTGCCAGCAGCTTAGAACTAGCGGGAGGCACAGATACGCAGTATTTT. Based on the CDR3 plus reference TRBV7-2 and TRBJ2-3, the full variable domain is GAGVSQSPSNKVTEKGKDVELRCDPISGHTALYWYRQSLGQGLEFLIYFQGNSAPDKSGLPSDRFSAERTGGSVSTLTIQRTQQEDSAVYLCASSLELAGGTDTQYFGPGTRLTVL.